The 11 T cell receptor beta chains given below trace back to one sample, sequenced in a study of T cells in Graves' hyperthyroidism and ophthalmopathy. Regions amplified from RNA transcripts were the TCR beta CDR3 regions. First-round RT-PCR of the TCR CDR3 relied on the HTBI primer set. Each CDR3 protein is one row after TCRdb ran MiXCR on the multiplex PCR reads. The profile shows hundreds of thousands of distinct CDR3 sequences, 12% to 15% of them singletons. Sequenced: blood. The receptors were sampled from a woman between 18 and 30 years old with Graves' hyperthyroidism.

In its sample, this clonotype was seen many times. This chain connects TRBV27 to TRBJ2-3; perhaps TRBD1 as D (5 bases). The V gene's germline CDR1 is MNHEY and CDR2 SMNVEV (reference sequence). The CDR3 spans 15 residues. V was cut by 5 bases and J by 4 bases, with 16 bases left in between. In DNA form, the CDR3 reads TGTGCCAGCAGTCCTCTCCCATTAGGGGCAGATACGCAGTATTTT. Its translation: CASSPLPLGADTQYF.

This chain joins TRBV24-1 and TRBJ2-1; 10 nucleotides align to TRBD2. V lost 0 bases, J lost 7 bases, and 5 bases stayed unmatched. The CDR3 has 16 residues. Germline lookup yields CDR1 KGHDR and CDR2 SFDVKD. The CDR3 spells CATSDLVSGRGNEQFF. In nucleotides, the CDR3 is TGTGCCACCAGTGATTTGGTAAGCGGGAGGGGGAATGAGCAGTTCTTC.

The chain has TRBV6-2 or TRBV6-3 and TRBJ2-4, with a weak D call TRBD2 (7 bases). Trimming left V 6 bases short and J 0 bases short, with 12 bases between. The CDR3 is 15 amino acids. Germline values: CDR1 MNHEY, CDR2 SVGEGT. DNA for the CDR3: TGTGCCAGCAGATGGGGGGGGCTAGCCAAAAACATTCAGTACTTC. This sequence encodes CASRWGGLAKNIQYF.

This clonotype was counted at least ten times. V and J are TRBV27 and TRBJ2-3, with 9 bases identical to TRBD2. The V gene end was trimmed by 6 bases and the J gene end by 0 bases; junction bases not matched to a gene: 7. Germline CDR1 is MNHEY and CDR2 is SMNVEV (reference sequence). CDR3 length equals 16 residues. The CDR3 DNA sequence: TGTGCCAGCAGCGTCCTGACTAGCGGCAGCACAGATACGCAGTATTTT. It codes for CASSVLTSGSTDTQYF.

This clonotype was seen at least ten times. The chain recombines TRBV3-1 with TRBJ2-5; D possibly corresponds to TRBD2 (6 bases). The length of the CDR3 is 16 residues. CDR1 and CDR2 from the germline V gene are LGHDT and YNNKEL (reference sequence). V was trimmed by 0 bases and J by 5 bases, leaving 16 bases between them. The CDR3: CASSQDVTAGWETQYF. CDR3 in DNA: TGTGCCAGCAGCCAAGACGTGACAGCGGGTTGGGAGACCCAGTACTTC.

This clonotype was observed many times. The chain is built from TRBV20-1 and TRBJ2-1; the D is unclear. This CDR3 comprises 13 residues. Germline V lookup: CDR1 DFQATT, CDR2 SNEGSKA (reference sequence). The V gene lost 1 base and the J gene lost 3 bases, with 7 bases spanning the gap. DNA of the CDR3: TGCAGTGCTAGAGCTCCCAGCTACAATGAGCAGTTCTTC. This encodes CSARAPSYNEQFF.

This chain uses TRBV14 with TRBJ1-1; no firm D call. Trimming shortened V by 4 bases and J by 1 base, and 10 bases separated the two germline ends. This CDR3 comprises 14 residues. Germline V CDR1 and CDR2: SGHDN, FVKESK. The CDR3 region is CASSPQTPNTEAFF. CDR3 in DNA: TGTGCCAGCAGCCCACAGACACCGAACACTGAAGCTTTCTTT.

This clonotype was detected only a few times. This chain uses TRBV20-1 with TRBJ2-7; 9 bases fit TRBD1. This CDR3 is 14 amino acids long. The trim removed 7 bases at V and 1 base at J, leaving 8 bases unmatched. CDR1 is DFQATT and CDR2 is SNEGSKA in the germline V gene (reference sequence). The CDR3 DNA sequence: TGCAGTGTCGCAAGTGGGACAGGGTCCTACGAGCAGTACTTC. Protein sequence: CSVASGTGSYEQYF.

This clonotype was recorded a few times. The CDR3 DNA follows: TGTGCCAGCAGCTTAACAGGGACTAGCCTCGATGAGCAGTTCTTC. This encodes CASSLTGTSLDEQFF. The chain uses TRBV7-3 and TRBJ2-1, with 9 nucleotides matching TRBD2. Germline-derived CDR1 and CDR2 are SGHTA and FQGTGA. J was trimmed by 8 bases and V by 0 bases; bases with no gene match: 5. This CDR3 has 15 amino acids.

This clonotype occurred a few times. The chain combines TRBV6-1 with TRBJ2-5; D possibly uses TRBD1 or TRBD2 (5 bases each). The V and J ends lost 5 bases and 5 bases respectively, with 15 bases between them. The CDR3 spans 14 residues. The germline gives CDR1 MNHNS, CDR2 SASEGT. The CDR3 DNA reads as TGTGCCAGCAGTACGACATGGGGCGGGGAGACCCAGTACTTC. It codes for CASSTTWGGETQYF.

This clonotype was observed once. The chain has TRBV28 and TRBJ2-6, with D possibly TRBD2 on 7 matching bases. The CDR3 covers 19 residues. CDR1 is MDHEN and CDR2 is SYDVKM in the germline V gene. The germline V and J ends were trimmed by 8 bases and 0 bases, with 23 bases remaining between them. CDR3 sequence: CASSARSGGESSGANVLTF. Written as DNA, the CDR3 is TGTGCCAGCTCCGCCAGATCGGGGGGCGAGTCCTCTGGGGCCAACGTCCTGACTTTC.